This T cell receptor (beta chain) was found in a study of cytomegalovirus exposure and HLA in healthy donors. Findings and caveats of the study: Cytomegalovirus association was assigned to approximately 180 TCR beta chains.

Note on this clone: Its antigen is not known.

Trimming removed 5 bases from V and 1 base from J, with 20 bases in between. CDR1 is SGHAT and CDR2 is FQNNGV in the germline V gene. The CDR3 is 17 amino acids. Sequencing was performed with immunoSEQ multiplex PCR; in TCRdb, only in-frame clones are kept and a portion is missing. The repertoire has some 170,000 clones, approximately 87% of them found once; the top ten carry more than 1.3%. The clonotype originates from a woman aged 25-40 years in good health and CMV-seronegative. Sequencing input: PBMCs. This sequence joins TRBV11-2 and TRBJ1-1; D may be TRBD1 (6 bases). The CDR3 DNA sequence: TGTGCCAGCAGCCGCAGAGCCCTAAGACAGGCGAACACTGAAGCTTTCTTT. It translates to CASSRRALRQANTEAFF.